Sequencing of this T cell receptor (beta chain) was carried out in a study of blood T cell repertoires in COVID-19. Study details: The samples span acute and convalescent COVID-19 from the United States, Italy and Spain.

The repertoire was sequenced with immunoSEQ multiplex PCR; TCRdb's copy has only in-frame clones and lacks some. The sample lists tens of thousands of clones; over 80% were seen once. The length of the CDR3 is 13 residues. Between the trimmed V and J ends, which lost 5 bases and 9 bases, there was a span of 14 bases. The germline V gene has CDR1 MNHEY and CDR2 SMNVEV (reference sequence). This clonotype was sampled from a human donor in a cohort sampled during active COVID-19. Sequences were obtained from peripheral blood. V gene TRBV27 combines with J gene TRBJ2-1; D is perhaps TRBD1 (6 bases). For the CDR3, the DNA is TGTGCCAGCAGTGTCCTGACAGGCGCTGAGCAGTTCTTC. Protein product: CASSVLTGAEQFF.